This T cell receptor beta chain was captured in a study of monozygotic twins with inflammatory bowel disease. TCRdb processed the 5' RACE reads again and assigns one entry to each CDR3 protein, with no DNA. The specimen's table records 330,000 or so distinct CDR3 sequences. CDR1 and CDR2 from the germline V gene are DFQATT and SNEGSKA (reference sequence). This CDR3 is 15 amino acids long. This TCR was sampled from a human donor with ulcerative colitis or Crohn's disease, or a healthy co-twin of an affected twin (not recorded which). This chain uses TRBV20-1 with TRBJ2-1; TCRdb reports TRBD2, a call that lacks DNA to check it against. The sequenced sample consisted of blood. The CDR3 reads CSARDSGEEYNEQFF.